A selection of T cell receptor beta chains follows, all from one sample in a study of blood T cells in healthy people across ages. TCRdb ran MiXCR on the 5' RACE reads and lists one entry per CDR3 protein. Of just under 550,000 distinct CDR3 sequences listed, less than 25% are singletons. These sequences were also reported in another study, on T cells of mothers and their children.

Sequencing used blood. These receptors were collected from a boy younger than 18 in good health. The CDR3 runs from the conserved cysteine through the conserved F or W. A D gene is named only where the DNA matches it firmly. The size field is filled for only some rows; it gives once, few, many or a size class.

V	size	D	J	CDR3	DNA
TRBV27	.	.	TRBJ2-7	CASSPPGLTYEQYF	TGTGCCAGCAGTCCACCGGGACTCACCTACGAGCAGTACTTC
TRBV20-1	.	TRBD1	TRBJ2-5	CSAVSRDRGQKTQYF	TGCAGTGCTGTATCCCGGGACAGGGGGCAAAAGACCCAGTACTTC
TRBV20-1	few	.	TRBJ1-4	CSALIATNEKLFF	TGCAGTGCCCTAATTGCAACTAATGAAAAACTGTTTTTT
TRBV28	few	.	TRBJ1-5	CASSPPTLGGQPQHF	TGTGCCAGCAGTCCCCCGACACTGGGCGGTCAGCCCCAGCATTTT
TRBV14	.	.	TRBJ2-1	CASSQGGIRSYNEQFF	TGTGCCAGCAGCCAAGGGGGCATTCGCTCCTACAATGAGCAGTTCTTC
TRBV20-1	few	.	TRBJ2-5	CSATLSETQYF	TGCAGTGCTACTCTCTCTGAGACCCAGTACTTC
TRBV20-1	few	.	TRBJ2-1	CSASQTVGEQFF	TGCAGTGCTAGTCAGACTGTCGGTGAGCAGTTCTTC
TRBV29-1	many	.	TRBJ2-3	CSALWATDTQYF	TGCAGCGCTTTGTGGGCTACAGATACGCAGTATTTT
TRBV7-2	few	TRBD2	TRBJ2-1	CASLAVGGRDEQFF	TGTGCCAGCCTAGCGGTCGGCGGGAGGGATGAGCAGTTCTTC
TRBV6-2/TRBV6-3	.	TRBD2	TRBJ2-1	CASSYFLSGRRGRPSYNEQFF	TGTGCCAGCAGTTACTTTCTGAGCGGGAGAAGGGGACGTCCCTCCTACAATGAGCAGTTCTTC
TRBV5-6	few	.	TRBJ1-4	CASSRWGTPNEKLFF	TGTGCCAGCAGCCGGTGGGGGACCCCTAATGAAAAACTGTTTTTT
TRBV6-5	.	TRBD2	TRBJ2-3	CASSLGAGVSTDTQYF	TGTGCCAGCAGTCTGGGCGCGGGGGTTTCCACAGATACGCAGTATTTT
TRBV28	few	TRBD1	TRBJ1-2	CASSYTTGRIYGYTF	TGTGCCAGCAGTTATACGACAGGGAGAATCTATGGCTACACCTTC
TRBV20-1	few	.	TRBJ2-1	CSARESGLVYNEQFF	TGCAGTGCTAGAGAGTCGGGACTGGTGTACAATGAGCAGTTCTTC
TRBV13	.	TRBD2	TRBJ2-5	CASSLGLAGAWEQYF	TGTGCCAGCAGCTTAGGCCTAGCGGGAGCGTGGGAGCAGTACTTC
TRBV5-1	.	TRBD2	TRBJ2-5	CASSPDLAGGETQYF	TGCGCCAGCAGCCCGGACCTAGCGGGGGGAGAGACCCAGTACTTC
TRBV13	few	.	TRBJ2-1	CASSFFWGPSQFF	TGTGCCAGCAGCTTTTTTTGGGGGCCCTCTCAGTTCTTC
TRBV5-1	few	.	TRBJ2-5	CASSTRDRETQYF	TGCGCCAGCAGCACCCGGGACCGCGAGACCCAGTACTTC
TRBV3-1	once	.	TRBJ2-5	CASSQEGGFETQYF	TGTGCCAGCAGCCAAGAGGGGGGATTCGAGACCCAGTACTTC
TRBV29-1	few	.	TRBJ2-7	CSVEDGGWSGYEQYF	TGCAGCGTTGAAGATGGAGGGTGGTCCGGGTACGAGCAGTACTTC
TRBV28	many	TRBD1	TRBJ1-6	CASSSIQGESSPLHF	TGTGCCAGCAGTTCCATACAGGGGGAGTCTTCACCCCTCCACTTT
TRBV12-3/TRBV12-4	once	TRBD2	TRBJ2-1	CASSPAALAGFSNEQFF	TGTGCCAGCAGCCCGGCCGCCCTAGCGGGCTTCTCCAATGAGCAGTTCTTC
TRBV20-1	.	.	TRBJ1-1	CSARDEGVYRVPEAFF	TGCAGTGCTAGAGATGAGGGTGTCTATCGGGTTCCTGAAGCTTTCTTT
TRBV13	.	.	TRBJ2-5	CASSLGRGGGEETQYF	TGTGCCAGCAGCTTAGGCCGTGGGGGCGGAGAAGAGACCCAGTACTTC
TRBV5-1	.	TRBD2	TRBJ2-5	CASSVLAGTSHPSLQETQYF	TGCGCCAGCAGCGTACTGGCTGGGACTAGTCATCCCAGTCTCCAAGAGACCCAGTACTTC